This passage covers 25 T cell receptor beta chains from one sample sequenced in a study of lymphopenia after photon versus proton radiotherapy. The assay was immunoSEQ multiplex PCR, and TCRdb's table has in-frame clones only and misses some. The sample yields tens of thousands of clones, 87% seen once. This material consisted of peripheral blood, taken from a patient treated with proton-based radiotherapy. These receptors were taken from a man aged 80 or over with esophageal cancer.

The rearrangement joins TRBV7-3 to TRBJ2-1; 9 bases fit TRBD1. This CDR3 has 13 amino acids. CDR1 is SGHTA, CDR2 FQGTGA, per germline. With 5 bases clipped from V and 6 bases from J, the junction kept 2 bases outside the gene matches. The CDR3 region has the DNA TGTGCCAGCAGCAGACAGGGGGGCAATGAGCAGTTCTTC. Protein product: CASSRQGGNEQFF.

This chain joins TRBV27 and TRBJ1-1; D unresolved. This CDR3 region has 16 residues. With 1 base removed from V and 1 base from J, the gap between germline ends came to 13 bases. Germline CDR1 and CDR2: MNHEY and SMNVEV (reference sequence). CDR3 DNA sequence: TGTGCCAGCAGTTTATTGGGCGGATTAAGGAACACTGAAGCTTTCTTT. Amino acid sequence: CASSLLGGLRNTEAFF.

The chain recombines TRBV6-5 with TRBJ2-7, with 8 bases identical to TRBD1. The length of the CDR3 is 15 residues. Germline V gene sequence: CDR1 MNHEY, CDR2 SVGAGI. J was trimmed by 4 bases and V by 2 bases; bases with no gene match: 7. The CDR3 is CASSYADRGQYEQYF. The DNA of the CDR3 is TGTGCCAGCAGTTACGCCGACAGGGGCCAGTACGAGCAGTACTTC.

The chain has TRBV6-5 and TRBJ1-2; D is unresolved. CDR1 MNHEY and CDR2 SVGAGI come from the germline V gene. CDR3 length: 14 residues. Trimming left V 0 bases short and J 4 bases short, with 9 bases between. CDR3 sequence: CASSYSPGTYGYTF. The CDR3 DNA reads TGTGCCAGCAGTTACTCTCCGGGAACCTATGGCTACACCTTC.

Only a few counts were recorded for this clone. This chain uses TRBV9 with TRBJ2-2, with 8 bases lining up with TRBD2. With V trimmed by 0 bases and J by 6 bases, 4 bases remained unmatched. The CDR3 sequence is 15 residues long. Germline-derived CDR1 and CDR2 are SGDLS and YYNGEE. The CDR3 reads CASSVEAGVAGELFF. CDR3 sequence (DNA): TGTGCCAGCAGCGTAGAAGCGGGAGTCGCCGGGGAGCTGTTTTTT.

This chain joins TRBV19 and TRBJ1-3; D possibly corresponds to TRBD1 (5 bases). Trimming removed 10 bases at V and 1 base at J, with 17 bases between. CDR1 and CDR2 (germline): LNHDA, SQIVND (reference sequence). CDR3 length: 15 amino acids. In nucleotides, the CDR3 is TGTGCCACCACCCGAGGGGTATCGTCTGGAAACACCATATATTTT. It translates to CATTRGVSSGNTIYF.

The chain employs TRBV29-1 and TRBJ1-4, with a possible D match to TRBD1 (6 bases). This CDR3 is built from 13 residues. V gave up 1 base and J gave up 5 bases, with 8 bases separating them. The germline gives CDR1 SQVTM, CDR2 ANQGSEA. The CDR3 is CSVEGGGNEKLFF. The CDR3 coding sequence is TGCAGCGTTGAAGGAGGGGGGAATGAAAAACTGTTTTTT.

CDR3 sequence: CASSYGGQPYGYTF. The CDR3 coding sequence is TGTGCCAGCAGTTACGGGGGACAGCCCTATGGCTACACCTTC. This sequence joins TRBV6-5 and TRBJ1-2, with 7 bases fitting TRBD1. J lost 4 bases, V lost 2 bases, and 4 bases had no gene match. The CDR3 loop spans 14 amino acids. Germline V gives CDR1 MNHEY, CDR2 SVGAGI.

CDR3 sequence: CASSSRVAGGQNEQFF. As DNA, the CDR3 is TGTGCCAGCAGCAGCCGCGTAGCGGGAGGGCAGAATGAGCAGTTCTTC. V is TRBV7-2 and J is TRBJ2-1, with TRBD2 identical over 11 bases. The CDR3 consists of 16 residues. V gave up 5 bases and J gave up 7 bases; unmatched junction bases: 10. Germline CDR1 reads SGHTA; CDR2 reads FQGNSA.

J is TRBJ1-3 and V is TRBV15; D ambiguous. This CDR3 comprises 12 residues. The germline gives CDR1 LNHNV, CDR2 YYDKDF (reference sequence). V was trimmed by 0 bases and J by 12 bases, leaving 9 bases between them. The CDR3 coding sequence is TGTGCCACCAGCAGAGACGGGCGCGGCATATATTTT. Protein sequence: CATSRDGRGIYF.

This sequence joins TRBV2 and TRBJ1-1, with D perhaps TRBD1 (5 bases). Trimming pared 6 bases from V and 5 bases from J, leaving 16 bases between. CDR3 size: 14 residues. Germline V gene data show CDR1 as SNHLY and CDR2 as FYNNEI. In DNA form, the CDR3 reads TGTGCCAGCAGCTCCATGACCGGGGGGACTGAAGCTTTCTTT. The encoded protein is CASSSMTGGTEAFF.

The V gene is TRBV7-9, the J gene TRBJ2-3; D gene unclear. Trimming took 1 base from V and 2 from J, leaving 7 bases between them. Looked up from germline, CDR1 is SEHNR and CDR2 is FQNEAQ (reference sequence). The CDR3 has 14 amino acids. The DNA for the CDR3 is TGTGCCAGCAGCTTAGGTAGAAACACAGATACGCAGTATTTT. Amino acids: CASSLGRNTDTQYF.

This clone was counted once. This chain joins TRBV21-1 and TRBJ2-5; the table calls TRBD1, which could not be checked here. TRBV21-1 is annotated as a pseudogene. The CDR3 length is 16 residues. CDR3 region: CASWGPRDRGVETQYF. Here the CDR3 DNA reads TGTGCCAGCTGGGGGCCCCGGGACAGGGGCGTCGAGACCCAGTACTTC.

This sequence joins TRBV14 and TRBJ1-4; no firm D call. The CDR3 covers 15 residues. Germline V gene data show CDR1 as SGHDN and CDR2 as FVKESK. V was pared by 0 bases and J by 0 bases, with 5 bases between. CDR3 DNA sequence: TGTGCCAGCAGCCAAGACAAGGCAACTAATGAAAAACTGTTTTTT. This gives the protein CASSQDKATNEKLFF.

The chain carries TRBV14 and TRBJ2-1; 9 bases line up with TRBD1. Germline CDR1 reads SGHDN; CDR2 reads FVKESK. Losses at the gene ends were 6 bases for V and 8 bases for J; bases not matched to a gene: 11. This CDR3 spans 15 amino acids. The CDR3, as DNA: TGTGCCAGCAGGGGTTCGGGACAGGGAAGCGATGAGCAGTTCTTC. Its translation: CASRGSGQGSDEQFF.

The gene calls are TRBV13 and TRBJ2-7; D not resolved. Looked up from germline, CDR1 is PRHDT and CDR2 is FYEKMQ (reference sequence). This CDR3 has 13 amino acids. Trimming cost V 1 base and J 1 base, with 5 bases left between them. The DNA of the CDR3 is TGTGCCAGCAGCTTAGTGCAGTCCTACGAGCAGTACTTC. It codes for CASSLVQSYEQYF.

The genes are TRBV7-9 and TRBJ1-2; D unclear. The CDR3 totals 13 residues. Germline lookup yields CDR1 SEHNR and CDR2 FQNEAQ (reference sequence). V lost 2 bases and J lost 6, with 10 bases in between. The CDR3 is CASSLISRNGYTF. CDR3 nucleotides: TGTGCCAGCAGCTTAATCAGCAGGAATGGCTACACCTTC.

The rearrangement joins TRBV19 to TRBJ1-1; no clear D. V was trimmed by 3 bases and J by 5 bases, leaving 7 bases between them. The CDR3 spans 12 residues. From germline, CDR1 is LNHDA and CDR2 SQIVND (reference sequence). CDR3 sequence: CASSIGVTEAFF. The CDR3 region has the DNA TGTGCCAGTAGTATCGGGGTTACTGAAGCTTTCTTT.

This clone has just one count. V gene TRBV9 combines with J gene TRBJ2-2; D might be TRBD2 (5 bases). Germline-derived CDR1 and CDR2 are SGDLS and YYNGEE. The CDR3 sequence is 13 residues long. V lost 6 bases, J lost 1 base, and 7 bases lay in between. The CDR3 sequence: CASKRVNTGELFF. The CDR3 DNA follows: TGTGCCAGCAAGAGGGTGAACACCGGGGAGCTGTTTTTT.

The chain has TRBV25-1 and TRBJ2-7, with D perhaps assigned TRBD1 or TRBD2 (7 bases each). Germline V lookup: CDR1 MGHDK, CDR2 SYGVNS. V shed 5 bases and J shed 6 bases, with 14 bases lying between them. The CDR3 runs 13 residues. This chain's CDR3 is CASSPRGRGEQYF. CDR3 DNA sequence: TGTGCCAGCAGTCCCAGGGGGAGGGGCGAGCAGTACTTC.

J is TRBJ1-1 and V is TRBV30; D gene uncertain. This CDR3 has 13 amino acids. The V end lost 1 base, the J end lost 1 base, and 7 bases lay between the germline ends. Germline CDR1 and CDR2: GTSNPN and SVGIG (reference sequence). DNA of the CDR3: TGTGCCTGGAGTGGGACGGCGAACACTGAAGCTTTCTTT. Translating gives CAWSGTANTEAFF.

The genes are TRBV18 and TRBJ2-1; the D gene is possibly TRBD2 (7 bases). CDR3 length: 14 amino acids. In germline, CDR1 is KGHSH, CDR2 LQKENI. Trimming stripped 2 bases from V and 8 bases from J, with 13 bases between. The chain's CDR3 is CASSPSWGGDEQFF. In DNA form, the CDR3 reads TGTGCCAGCTCACCATCCTGGGGGGGCGATGAGCAGTTCTTC.

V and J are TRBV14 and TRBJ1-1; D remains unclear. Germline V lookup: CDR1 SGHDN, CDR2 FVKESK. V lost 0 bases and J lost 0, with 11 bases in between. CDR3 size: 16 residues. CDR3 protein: CASSQDYGNMNTEAFF. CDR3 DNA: TGTGCCAGCAGCCAAGATTACGGGAATATGAACACTGAAGCTTTCTTT.

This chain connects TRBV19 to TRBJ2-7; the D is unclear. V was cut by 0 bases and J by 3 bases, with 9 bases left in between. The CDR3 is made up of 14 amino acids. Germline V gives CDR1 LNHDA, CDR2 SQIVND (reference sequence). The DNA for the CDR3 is TGTGCCAGTAGTATAGATTCAATAGGCTACGAGCAGTACTTC. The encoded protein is CASSIDSIGYEQYF.

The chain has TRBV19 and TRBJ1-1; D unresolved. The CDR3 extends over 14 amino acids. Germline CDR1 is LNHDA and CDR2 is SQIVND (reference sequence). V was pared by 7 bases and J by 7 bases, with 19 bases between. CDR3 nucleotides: TGTGCCAGTAACGGGCGGGCAGCCACCGTTGAAGCTTTCTTT. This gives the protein CASNGRAATVEAFF.